This T cell receptor beta chain stems from a study of blood T cell repertoires in COVID-19. Overall study context: The study drew acute and convalescent COVID-19 samples from the United States, Italy and Spain. PBMCs, B-cell-depleted T cells, or T cells provided the cDNA or gDNA that made up the material.

The germline V gene encodes CDR1 GTSNPN and CDR2 SVGIG (reference sequence). The CDR3 runs to 14 residues. Patients at the Seattle site were enrolled during active infection and followed longitudinally. Original processing notes: Amplified reference gene primers provided the basis for estimating nucleated cell counts. Measured with immunoSEQ multiplex PCR; TCRdb has only the in-frame clones, and not every one. The V and J calls and clone size come from that table; D and trimming were worked out from the DNA. Here the sample spans about 300,000 clones, approximately 84% being singletons. The chain recombines TRBV30 with TRBJ1-1; 10 bases fit TRBD1. The specimen was peripheral blood. The source is a human donor with COVID-19, enrolled during active disease. The donor label of this sample is uncertain. The DNA for the CDR3 is TGTGGTGGAGGACAGGGGGTTTTGAACACTGAAGCTTTCTTT. This translates into CGGGQGVLNTEAFF.